The 27 T cell receptor beta chains presented below share a single source sample, sequenced in a study of lymphopenia after photon versus proton radiotherapy (dated by TCRdb to between 2018 and 2020). The method was the immunoSEQ multiplex PCR assay. Imported from immuneACCESS, the table was reduced by TCRdb to in-frame sequences with V and J called. These copies leave out some clones; in studies compared against another copy, an unresolved V gene accounts for under half, and the cause of the remainder is not known. The sample table records under 20,000 clones; 85% to 95% of these occur just once. The ten largest clones take up around 6.1% of the sample. The starting material was peripheral blood, obtained from a patient treated with photon-based radiotherapy. All receptors come from a man aged 60 to 69 with pancreatic cancer.

The V call is TRBV5-1, the J call TRBJ2-5, with D unclear. This CDR3 is built from 15 residues. Trimming took 1 base from V and 2 from J, leaving 12 bases between them. Germline V gene data show CDR1 as SGHRS and CDR2 as YFSETQ. The CDR3 region is CASSLMPDIQETQYF. CDR3 nucleotide sequence: TGCGCCAGCAGCTTGATGCCCGACATACAAGAGACCCAGTACTTC.

V and J are TRBV4-2 and TRBJ2-3; 8 bases align to TRBD2. Germline values: CDR1 LGHNA, CDR2 YNFKEQ. The trim removed 1 base at V and 2 bases at J, leaving 5 bases unmatched. This CDR3 spans 16 amino acids. The CDR3 spells CASSQALGGATDTQYF. The CDR3 DNA reads TGTGCCAGCAGCCAAGCTCTCGGGGGGGCCACAGATACGCAGTATTTT.

The CDR3 sequence: CASSLDRANYGYTF. As DNA, the CDR3 is TGTGCCAGCTCGCTCGACAGGGCGAACTATGGCTACACCTTC. The J gene is TRBJ1-2, the V gene TRBV18, with 7 positions matching TRBD1. The V gene end was trimmed by 6 bases and the J gene end by 2 bases; junction bases not matched to a gene: 6. CDR1 and CDR2 from the germline V gene are KGHSH and LQKENI. This CDR3 spans 14 amino acids.

The genes are TRBV20-1 and TRBJ1-2; TRBD1 might be the D (5 bases). CDR1 DFQATT and CDR2 SNEGSKA come from the germline V gene (reference sequence). V lost 3 bases and J lost 7, with 9 bases in between. This CDR3 has 11 amino acids. The CDR3 region has the DNA TGCAGTGCTAGCGAGGGGATTGGCTACACCTTC. As protein: CSASEGIGYTF.

The J gene is TRBJ2-5, the V gene TRBV5-4; D gene ambiguous. V lost 4 bases and J lost 2, with 3 bases in between. The CDR3 has 11 residues. The V gene's germline CDR1 is SGHNT and CDR2 YYREEE (reference sequence). The CDR3 loop is CASSLQETQYF. Written as DNA, the CDR3 is TGTGCCAGCAGCCTTCAAGAGACCCAGTACTTC.

The chain couples TRBV27 to TRBJ1-1; TRBD1 matches 8 bases. The CDR3 loop spans 14 amino acids. With 3 bases clipped from V and 5 bases from J, the junction kept 5 bases outside the gene matches. Germline V gene data show CDR1 as MNHEY and CDR2 as SMNVEV (reference sequence). For the CDR3, the DNA is TGTGCCAGCAGTTTCCAGGGGGCGCTGACTGAAGCTTTCTTT. This codes for CASSFQGALTEAFF.

V is TRBV13 and J is TRBJ2-7; D is undetermined. V was pared by 4 bases and J by 5 bases, with 15 bases between. The length of the CDR3 is 14 residues. The germline gives CDR1 PRHDT, CDR2 FYEKMQ (reference sequence). Written as DNA, the CDR3 is TGTGCCAGCAGCTCTACCGGGCGCCAGAACGAGCAGTACTTC. It is translated as CASSSTGRQNEQYF.

J is TRBJ1-1 and V is TRBV30, with TRBD1 identical over 9 bases. J was trimmed by 4 bases and V by 3 bases; bases with no gene match: 6. Looked up from germline, CDR1 is GTSNPN and CDR2 is SVGIG (reference sequence). This CDR3 has 14 residues. CDR3 sequence reads: CAWRGNRGPTEAFF. The CDR3 DNA is TGTGCCTGGAGGGGAAACAGGGGGCCCACTGAAGCTTTCTTT.

The CDR3 DNA is TGTGCCAGCAGTTACAGGGGTGGCTACACCTTC. This translates into CASSYRGGYTF. This chain uses TRBV6-6 with TRBJ1-2; D might be TRBD1 (5 bases). This CDR3 is built from 11 residues. Trimming shortened V by 2 bases and J by 7 bases, and 5 bases separated the two germline ends. CDR1 and CDR2 (germline): MNHNY, SVGAGI (reference sequence).

V usage is TRBV30 and J usage is TRBJ2-2; either TRBD1 or TRBD2 may fit D (6 bases each). Germline V lookup: CDR1 GTSNPN, CDR2 SVGIG (reference sequence). The CDR3 is 12 residues long. The V gene lost 2 bases and the J gene lost 6 bases, with 7 bases spanning the gap. CDR3 coding DNA: TGTGCCTGGAGTCGGGGGCCCGGGGAGCTGTTTTTT. Amino acids: CAWSRGPGELFF.

Concerning this clone: One end of the junction varies from germline; a read error may be responsible. This specimen includes other DNA sequences encoding the same CDR3. This chain connects TRBV18 to TRBJ1-1; D possibly corresponds to TRBD1 (5 bases). The CDR3 is 13 residues long. In germline, CDR1 is KGHSH, CDR2 LQKENI. CDR3 sequence (DNA): TGTGCCAGCTCACCAGCCCCCAGGGTTCAAGCTTTCTTC. Amino acids: CASSPAPRVQAFF. The full variable domain, its missing parts supplied by reference TRBV18 and TRBJ1-1, is NAGVMQNPRHLVRRRGQEARLRCSPMKGHSHVYWYRQLPEEGLKFMVYLQKENIIDESGMPKERFSAEFPKEGPSILRIQQVVRGDSAAYFCASSPAPRVQAFFGQGTRLTVV.

V and J are TRBV4-2 and TRBJ1-3; D gene ambiguous. Germline V gene lookup returns CDR1 LGHNA and CDR2 YNFKEQ. The CDR3 spans 16 residues. With 2 bases removed from V and 0 bases from J, the gap between germline ends came to 11 bases. CDR3 amino acids: CASSQFLRNSGNTIYF. The CDR3 DNA reads as TGTGCCAGCAGCCAATTCTTAAGGAACTCTGGAAACACCATATATTTT.

The chain carries TRBV2 and TRBJ1-4, with 7 bases that match TRBD1. The CDR3 sequence is 15 residues long. Trimming removed 5 bases from V and 2 bases from J; junction bases left unmatched: 5. Germline CDR1 is SNHLY and CDR2 is FYNNEI. The CDR3, as DNA: TGTGCCAGCAGTTCACAGGGGAACACTAATGAAAAACTGTTTTTT. Its translation is CASSSQGNTNEKLFF.

This chain uses TRBV5-1 with TRBJ2-3, with D unclear. CDR3 size: 14 residues. Trimming stripped 1 base from V and 2 bases from J, with 8 bases between. The V gene's germline CDR1 is SGHRS and CDR2 YFSETQ. In DNA, the CDR3 is TGCGCCAGCAGCTTGACTTCCAACACAGATACGCAGTATTTT. Its translation is CASSLTSNTDTQYF.

The chain recombines TRBV7-3 with TRBJ2-5; TRBD2 matches at 8 bases. V lost 1 base to trimming and J lost 4 bases; unmatched junction nucleotides: 8. Germline V gene lookup returns CDR1 SGHTA and CDR2 FQGTGA. There are 16 residues in the CDR3. The CDR3 sequence: CASSLRGSGDGETQYF. The CDR3, as DNA: TGTGCCAGCAGCTTAAGGGGTAGCGGGGACGGAGAGACCCAGTACTTC. The full variable domain, its missing parts supplied by reference TRBV7-3 and TRBJ2-5, is GAGVSQTPSNKVTEKGKYVELRCDPISGHTALYWYRQSLGQGPEFLIYFQGTGAADDSGLPNDRFFAVRPEGSVSTLKIQRTERGDSAVYLCASSLRGSGDGETQYFGPGTRLLVL.

The rearrangement joins TRBV4-2 to TRBJ1-2; D gene uncertain. There are 11 residues in the CDR3. The V end lost 6 bases, the J end lost 2 bases, and 4 bases lay between the germline ends. Germline V gives CDR1 LGHNA, CDR2 YNFKEQ. The CDR3 nucleotides are TGTGCCAGCAGATTCAACTATGGCTACACCTTC. Protein: CASRFNYGYTF.

The V call is TRBV18, the J call TRBJ1-2; D is unclear. Per germline, CDR1 KGHSH and CDR2 LQKENI. The CDR3 consists of 15 residues. The V end was cut by 1 base, the J end by 3 bases, with 12 bases between. Written as DNA, the CDR3 is TGTGCCAGCTCACCACGGTCCGGGTTTGACTATGGCTACACCTTC. As protein: CASSPRSGFDYGYTF.

This clone was seen a handful of times. V usage is TRBV6-1 and J usage is TRBJ1-1; D gene unclear. The germline gives CDR1 MNHNS, CDR2 SASEGT. This CDR3 is 13 amino acids long. With 4 bases removed from V and 3 bases from J, the gap between germline ends came to 9 bases. The CDR3 reads CASSGTRYTEAFF. The CDR3 DNA follows: TGTGCCAGCAGTGGTACGAGATACACTGAAGCTTTCTTT.

This chain uses TRBV4-3 with TRBJ2-7; D gene uncertain. V lost 0 bases, J lost 2 bases, and 17 bases lay in between. The CDR3 runs to 17 residues. Per the germline V gene, CDR1 is LGHNA and CDR2 is YSLEER. CDR3 sequence: CASSQDIEIWSAYEQYF. The CDR3 DNA is TGCGCCAGCAGCCAAGATATCGAGATTTGGTCCGCCTACGAGCAGTACTTC.

The chain carries TRBV5-1 and TRBJ2-7; 9 nucleotides match TRBD2. J lost 3 bases, V lost 4 bases, and 2 bases had no gene match. The germline V gene has CDR1 SGHRS and CDR2 YFSETQ. The CDR3 contains 13 residues. CDR3 DNA: TGCGCCAGCAGCATTAGCGGGGGCTACGAGCAGTACTTC. Its translation is CASSISGGYEQYF.

CDR3 sequence: CASRTVGTSGEKLFF. CDR3 DNA sequence: TGTGCCAGTAGGACTGTCGGTACCTCGGGTGAAAAACTGTTTTTT. The V and J genes are TRBV19 and TRBJ1-4, with D unclear. The germline CDR1 and CDR2 sequences are LNHDA and SQIVND (reference sequence). This CDR3 contains 15 residues. V lost 6 bases, J lost 7 bases, and 18 bases lay in between. Variable domain in full (rest from reference TRBV19 and TRBJ1-4): DGGITQSPKYLFRKEGQNVTLSCEQNLNHDAMYWYRQDPGQGLRLIYYSQIVNDFQKGDIAEGYSVSREKKESFPLTVTSAQKNPTAFYLCASRTVGTSGEKLFFGSGTQLSVL.

The chain recombines TRBV5-1 with TRBJ2-1; the D call may be TRBD1 or TRBD2 (7 bases each). Trimming removed 1 base at V and 4 bases at J, with 12 bases between. The CDR3 is 15 residues long. Germline CDR1 SGHRS, CDR2 YFSETQ. CDR3 amino acids: CASSLSGTVYNEQFF. The CDR3 coding sequence is TGCGCCAGCAGCTTGAGCGGGACAGTATACAATGAGCAGTTCTTC.

This chain connects TRBV7-2 to TRBJ2-4, with 10 bases identical to TRBD1. This CDR3 region has 15 residues. The V gene end was trimmed by 2 bases and the J gene end by 8 bases; junction bases not matched to a gene: 6. Germline values: CDR1 SGHTA, CDR2 FQGNSA. CDR3 DNA: TGTGCCAGCAGCTTACAGACAGGGGGCGCACACATTCAGTACTTC. Its protein is CASSLQTGGAHIQYF.

This clone was observed a single time. The chain is built from TRBV14 and TRBJ2-1, with 7 bases that match TRBD2. Germline CDR1 is SGHDN and CDR2 is FVKESK. The CDR3 covers 16 residues. The junction had 8 bases not matched to a gene; V was cut back by 0 bases and J by 6 bases. The CDR3 DNA reads TGTGCCAGCAGCCAAGATCGGGAGGTGCAGGGCAATGAGCAGTTCTTC. It is translated as CASSQDREVQGNEQFF.

This clone was recorded once. The chain employs TRBV7-3 and TRBJ1-6; D gene unclear. This CDR3 region has 14 residues. Trimming shortened V by 3 bases and J by 6 bases, and 9 bases separated the two germline ends. CDR1 is SGHTA, CDR2 FQGTGA, per germline. Here the CDR3 DNA reads TGTGCCAGCAGCTTGAATCTGAGTAATTCACCCCTCCACTTT. Its translation: CASSLNLSNSPLHF.

The chain couples TRBV5-1 to TRBJ2-1; the D is unclear. This CDR3 region has 16 residues. V lost 0 bases and J 2 bases, leaving 12 bases between the germline ends. Germline lookup yields CDR1 SGHRS and CDR2 YFSETQ. This chain's CDR3 is CASSLVGLDTYNEQFF. In DNA, the CDR3 is TGCGCCAGCAGCTTGGTAGGGCTAGATACCTACAATGAGCAGTTCTTC.

This clone has just a few counts. This sequence joins TRBV29-1 and TRBJ1-5; D not resolved. The CDR3 totals 12 residues. CDR1 and CDR2 (germline): SQVTM, ANQGSEA. Trimming left V 4 bases short and J 0 bases short, with 4 bases between. The CDR3 sequence is CSVVVSNQPQHF. The CDR3 DNA reads TGCAGCGTTGTGGTTAGCAATCAGCCCCAGCATTTT. Looking up the rest from reference TRBV29-1 and TRBJ1-5 gives the full variable domain: SAVISQKPSRDICQRGTSLTIQCQVDSQVTMMFWYRQQPGQSLTLIATANQGSEATYESGFVIDKFPISRPNLTFSTLTVSNMSPEDSSIYLCSVVVSNQPQHFGDGTRLSIL.